This entry is about one T cell receptor beta chain. This entry belongs to a study of molecular identifiers for immune sequencing clone quantification. In TCRdb, the PCR reads were re-called with MiXCR into one record per CDR3 protein. The sample gives over 65,000 distinct CDR3 sequences, around a quarter of which show up once; roughly 0.8% is in the top ten. The CDR3 has 16 amino acids. J was trimmed by 6 bases and V by 5 bases; bases with no gene match: 12. The germline V gene encodes CDR1 SEHNR and CDR2 FQNEAQ (reference sequence). The sequencing sample was made of naive CD8+ T cells from blood, with Jurkat cell RNA spiked in. Subset of the sample: FACS-sorted CD8+CD4-CCR7+CD45RA+ naive T cells. The V gene is TRBV7-9, the J gene TRBJ2-5, with TRBD1 identical over 10 bases. This TCR came from a human donor in good health. Some libraries in this study had Jurkat cell RNA spiked in. The CDR3 here is CASSPKGDRGLQTQYF. DNA for the CDR3: TGTGCCAGCAGCCCGAAGGGGGACAGGGGTTTGCAGACCCAGTACTTC.